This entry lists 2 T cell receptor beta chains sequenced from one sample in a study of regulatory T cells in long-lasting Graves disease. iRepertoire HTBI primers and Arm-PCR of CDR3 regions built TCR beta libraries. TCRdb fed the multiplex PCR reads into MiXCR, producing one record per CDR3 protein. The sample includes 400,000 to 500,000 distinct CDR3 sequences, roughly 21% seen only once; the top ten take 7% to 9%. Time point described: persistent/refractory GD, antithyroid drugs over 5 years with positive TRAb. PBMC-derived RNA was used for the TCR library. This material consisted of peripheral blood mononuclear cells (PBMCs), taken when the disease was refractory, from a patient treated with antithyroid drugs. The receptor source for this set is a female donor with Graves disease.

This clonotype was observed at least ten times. The CDR3 coding sequence is TGTGCCAGCAGCGTGGACAGGGGGCATCAGACCCAGTACTTC. This sequence encodes CASSVDRGHQTQYF. The genes are TRBV9 and TRBJ2-5; 11 bases are a match to TRBD1. V gave up 2 bases and J gave up 6 bases; unmatched junction bases: 3. The CDR3 runs to 14 residues. Germline V gene sequence: CDR1 SGDLS, CDR2 YYNGEE.

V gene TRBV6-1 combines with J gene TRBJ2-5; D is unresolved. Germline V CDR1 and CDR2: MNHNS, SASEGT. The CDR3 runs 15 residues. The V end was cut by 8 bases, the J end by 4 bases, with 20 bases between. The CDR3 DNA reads TGTGCCAGCCAAATCGGGCCCTGGGTGGGAGAGACCCAGTACTTC. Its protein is CASQIGPWVGETQYF.